The T cell receptor beta chain under discussion was sequenced for a study of human T cells and chemical hapten exposure. Study-level background: Sensitizing treatment utilized 2% DPC over a roughly 2 cm by roughly 2 cm portion of upper inner arm skin. It was small differences in pooled library volume that mainly caused per-sample TCR yields to vary.

This clonotype was recorded a few times. Described time point: patch test 2, 6 weeks after DPC sensitization. Treatment defined: therapeutic diphenylcyclopropenone sensitization with weekly scalp DPC. Drawing of blood took place ahead of applying each patch test. Sequencing started from total RNA isolated from unfractionated whole blood. A single record per CDR3 protein comes from TCRdb applying MiXCR to the RACE reads. Here the sample spans tens of thousands of distinct CDR3 sequences, under 11% being singletons. The sequencing here drew on whole blood, taken in connection with sensitization to the hapten diphenylcyclopropenone (DPC). The TCR originated in a woman aged 45-59 years with alopecia areata. Some clones in this sample may be carry-over from other donors' samples.

CDR3 DNA: TGCAGTGCGGAGGGACTAGTGCGGAATGAGCAGTTCTTC. This encodes CSAEGLVRNEQFF. The rearrangement links TRBV20-1 to TRBJ2-1; 8 bases map to TRBD2. CDR3 size: 13 residues. CDR1 is DFQATT and CDR2 is SNEGSKA in the germline V gene (reference sequence). V shed 6 bases, J shed 7 bases, and the junction held 8 bases outside the gene matches.